This T cell receptor (beta chain) was documented in a study of T cell responses to AZD1222 COVID-19 vaccine (dated by TCRdb to the early 2020s). Regarding the research as a whole: Because spike-specific TCR depth and breadth did not differ between the two schedules, AZD1222 recipients who got a second dose at roughly 4 weeks were pooled with those who got a second dose at roughly 12 weeks. Trial participants were enrolled by age into 18-55, 56-69 and 70-plus year subgroups, with approximately 150, 30 and 60 TCR-sequenced participants respectively. TCR sequencing was performed for 233 trial participants, of whom about 200 were given two doses of AZD1222 and 26 were given two doses of MenACWY control vaccine.

The time point label for this specimen denotes: baseline before first vaccination. The vaccinee samples were drawn from two UK trials, COV001 and COV002, one of which was a single-blind randomized controlled phase 2/3 trial testing AZD1222 (ChAdOx1 nCoV-19) in healthy adults. For TCRbeta chain sequencing, PBMC samples were collected from trial participants at day 0 and at day 28 after the second dose. Taken from the germline V gene, the CDR1 and CDR2 loops are SGHTA and FQGNSA. The junction shows trimming of 7 bases on V and 1 base on J, and the gene matches do not reach 7 bases of it. The CDR3 measures 15 amino acids from cysteine to phenylalanine. Only the CDR3 region is kept as DNA, spanning 45 bases read in frame from base 1. The investigation overall reported the following: Epitopes outside the regions mutated in the B.1.351 and B.1.1.7 variants were reportedly recognized by nearly half of the unique spike-specific TCRs. Only six or seven AZD1222 recipients were SARS-CoV-2 seropositive at baseline, limiting conclusions about previously exposed vaccinees. The vaccine-associated CD4 TCRs covered the entire spike protein, and the dominant responses fell in regions 160-218 and 743-854. No day 14 peak-response samples were available, so repertoires were characterized only after the peak T cell response. Participants were mostly white British and included more females than males, and it was suggested by the authors that clonal diversity may have been underestimated. In the small 56-69-year group, the increase in depth fell short of significance, most likely because of low power. After two AZD1222 doses, both the breadth and the depth of spike-specific TCRs were significantly higher than at day 0 and than in MenACWY recipients.

In the case of this clone: Its antigen remains undetermined. Base qualities are missing; no much larger clone stands one base away.

The CDR3 regions of human TCRbeta chains were analyzed by immunosequencing. On the study's bioinformatics: TCRs in the repertoires were compared against a reference library of SARS-CoV-2-specific TCRs that had been generated with the MIRA antigen-specificity platform. Breadth was defined as the fraction of unique TCRs that were SARS-CoV-2-associated. Depth was defined as the fraction of total T cells that were SARS-CoV-2-associated. Using the MIRA data, each spike-specific TCR was assigned both to the spike region to which the TCR was reactive and to a CD4 or CD8 class. Log10-transformed breadth and depth values were compared by one-way ANOVA with Sidak's multiple comparisons tests. TCRdb mirrors the immuneACCESS table, restricted to in-frame sequences. Some clones are absent from its copies; in checked studies, under half trace to an unresolved V gene, and the reason for the others is unknown. V and J calls and clone size follow that table, whereas D and trimming were derived from the DNA. This sample has some 130,000 clones in its table, and over 75% of those were observed once. The ten most abundant clones make up 6.9% of the sample.

The receptor's source is an adult in good health. The sample in question was peripheral blood, obtained on day 0 of AZD1222 vaccination. Rearrangement joined TRBV7-2 to TRBJ2-3; 8 middle bases align to TRBD2. The CDR3 reads as follows: CASTLPTSGTDTQYF. The nucleotides are TGTGCCAGCACCCTCCCGACTAGCGGCACAGATACGCAGTATTTT.